This record looks at one T cell receptor (beta chain) sequence and its context. Its target is not known. It may be a read error: a sequence one base away is much more abundant. The CDR3 end shows no conserved phenylalanine or tryptophan, and so a read error is likely. Three rounds of nested PCR, following a modified ARM-PCR protocol, produced the TCRbeta library. TCRdb used MiXCR to reprocess the multiplex PCR reads, holding one entry per CDR3 protein. The sample includes under 150,000 distinct CDR3 sequences, about 66% seen only once; the top ten take roughly 12%. RNA was extracted from bulk tissue without any cell sorting. V was clipped by 2 bases and J by 10 bases, with 6 bases between them. CDR3 length: 11 residues. Germline assignment: CDR1 ENHRY and CDR2 SYGVKD. The data are from a study of tumor and adjacent non-tumor tissue in lung cancer. Whole-study results and caveats: Significantly higher TCR diversity was found in tumor than normal lung. Patients with more diverse tumor TCRs had worse survival. In normal lung, the top 100 clones were significantly more dominant than in tumor.

The sequenced sample was lung tumor tissue. The origin of this receptor is a man aged 25 to 40 with non-small cell lung cancer. The V gene is TRBV10-3, the J gene TRBJ2-1; unclear D gene. CDR3 coding DNA: TGTGCCATCAGTGAGGTGGCCGAGCAGTTCTCC. Translated: CAISEVAEQFS.